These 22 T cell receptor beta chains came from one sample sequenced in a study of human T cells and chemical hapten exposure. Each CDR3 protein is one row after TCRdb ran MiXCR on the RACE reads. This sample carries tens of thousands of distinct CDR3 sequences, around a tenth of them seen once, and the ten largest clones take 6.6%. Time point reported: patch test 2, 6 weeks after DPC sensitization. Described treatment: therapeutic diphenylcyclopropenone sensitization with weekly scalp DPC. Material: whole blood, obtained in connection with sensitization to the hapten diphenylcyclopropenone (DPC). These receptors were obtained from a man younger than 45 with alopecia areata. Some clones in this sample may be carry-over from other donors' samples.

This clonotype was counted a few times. CDR3 protein: CSATTLAADTQYF. CDR3 nucleotide sequence: TGCAGTGCTACGACTCTAGCTGCAGATACGCAGTATTTT. The chain employs TRBV20-1 and TRBJ2-3; TRBD2 might be the D (5 bases). Trimming stripped 4 bases from V and 4 bases from J, with 12 bases between. The CDR3 covers 13 residues. Germline-derived CDR1 and CDR2 are DFQATT and SNEGSKA (reference sequence).

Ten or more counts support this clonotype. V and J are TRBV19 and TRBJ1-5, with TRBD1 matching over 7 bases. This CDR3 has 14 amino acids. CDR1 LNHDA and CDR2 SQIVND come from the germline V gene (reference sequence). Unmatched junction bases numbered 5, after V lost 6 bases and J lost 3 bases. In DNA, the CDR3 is TGTGCCAGTAGCAGGGGACAGCTCAATCAGCCCCAGCATTTT. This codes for CASSRGQLNQPQHF.

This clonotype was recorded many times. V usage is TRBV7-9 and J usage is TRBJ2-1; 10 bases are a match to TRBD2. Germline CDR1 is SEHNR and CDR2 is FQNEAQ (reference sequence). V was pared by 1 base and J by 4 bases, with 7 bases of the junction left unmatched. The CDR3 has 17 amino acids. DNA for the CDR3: TGTGCCAGCAGCTTAGTAGTCGGACTAGCGGAATACAATGAGCAGTTCTTC. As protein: CASSLVVGLAEYNEQFF.

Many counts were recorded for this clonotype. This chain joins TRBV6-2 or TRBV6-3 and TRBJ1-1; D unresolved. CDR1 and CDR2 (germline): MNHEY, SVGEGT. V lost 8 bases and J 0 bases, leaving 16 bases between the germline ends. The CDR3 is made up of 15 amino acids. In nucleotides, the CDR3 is TGTGCCAGCCGGTTCGCCGGTGCGGTGAACACTGAAGCTTTCTTT. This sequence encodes CASRFAGAVNTEAFF.

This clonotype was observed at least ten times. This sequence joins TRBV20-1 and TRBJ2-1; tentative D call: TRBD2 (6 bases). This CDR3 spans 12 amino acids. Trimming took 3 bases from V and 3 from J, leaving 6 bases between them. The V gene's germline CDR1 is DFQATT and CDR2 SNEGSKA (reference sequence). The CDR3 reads CSASGSYNEQFF. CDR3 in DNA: TGCAGTGCTAGCGGGAGCTACAATGAGCAGTTCTTC.

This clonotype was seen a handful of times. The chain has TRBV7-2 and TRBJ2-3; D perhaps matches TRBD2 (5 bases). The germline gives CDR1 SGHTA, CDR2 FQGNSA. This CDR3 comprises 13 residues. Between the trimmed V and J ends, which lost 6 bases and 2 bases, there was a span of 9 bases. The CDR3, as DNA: TGTGCCAGCAGGCCGACTACCACAGATACGCAGTATTTT. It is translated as CASRPTTTDTQYF.

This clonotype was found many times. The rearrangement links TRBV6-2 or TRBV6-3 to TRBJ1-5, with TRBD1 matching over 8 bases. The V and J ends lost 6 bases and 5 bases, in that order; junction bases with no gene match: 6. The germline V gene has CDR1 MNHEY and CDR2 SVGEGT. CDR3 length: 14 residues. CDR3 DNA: TGTGCCAGCAGCCAGGACAGGGATTATCAGCCCCAGCATTTT. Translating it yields CASSQDRDYQPQHF.

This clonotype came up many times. The DNA of the CDR3 is TGTGCCAGCAGGCTAGCGGGGCCCCACCACTCCTACAATGAGCAGTTCTTC. Translation gives CASRLAGPHHSYNEQFF. V gene TRBV6-2 or TRBV6-3 combines with J gene TRBJ2-1; 9 bases line up with TRBD2. The CDR3 length is 17 residues. Germline CDR1 MNHEY, CDR2 SVGEGT. The J segment lost 0 bases and the V segment lost 6 bases, leaving 9 bases of the junction unmatched.

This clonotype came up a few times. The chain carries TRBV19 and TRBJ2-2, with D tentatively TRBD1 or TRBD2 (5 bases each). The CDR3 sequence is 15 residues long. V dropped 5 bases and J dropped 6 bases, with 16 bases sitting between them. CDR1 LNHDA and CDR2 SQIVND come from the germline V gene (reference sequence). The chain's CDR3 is CASSGRDSWAGELFF. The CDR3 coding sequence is TGTGCCAGTAGTGGGAGAGACAGCTGGGCCGGGGAGCTGTTTTTT.

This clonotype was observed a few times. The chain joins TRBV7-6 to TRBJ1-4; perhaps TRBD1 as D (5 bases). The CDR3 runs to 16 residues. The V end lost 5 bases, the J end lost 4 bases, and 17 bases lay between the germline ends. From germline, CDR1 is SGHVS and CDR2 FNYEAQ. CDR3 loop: CASSPGAASYNEKLFF. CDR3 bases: TGTGCCAGCAGCCCCGGGGCAGCCAGCTATAATGAAAAACTGTTTTTT.

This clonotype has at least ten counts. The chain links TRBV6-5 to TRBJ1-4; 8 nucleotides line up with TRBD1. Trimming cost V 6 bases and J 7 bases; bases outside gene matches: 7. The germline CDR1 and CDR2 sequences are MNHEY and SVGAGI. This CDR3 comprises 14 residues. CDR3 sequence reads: CASSRGQGGEKLFF. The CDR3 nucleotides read TGTGCCAGCAGCCGAGGACAGGGTGGTGAAAAACTGTTTTTT.

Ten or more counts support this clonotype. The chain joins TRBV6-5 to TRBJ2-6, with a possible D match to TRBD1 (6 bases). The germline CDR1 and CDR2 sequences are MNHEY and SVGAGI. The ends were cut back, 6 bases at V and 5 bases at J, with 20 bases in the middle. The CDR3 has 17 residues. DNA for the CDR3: TGTGCCAGCAGACGAGCCGGGACACCCTCCTGGGCCAACGTCCTGACTTTC. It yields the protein CASRRAGTPSWANVLTF.

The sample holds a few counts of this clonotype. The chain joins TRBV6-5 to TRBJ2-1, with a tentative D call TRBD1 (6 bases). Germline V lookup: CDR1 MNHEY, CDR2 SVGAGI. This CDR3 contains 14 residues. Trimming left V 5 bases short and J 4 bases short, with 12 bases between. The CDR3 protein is CASSPGQFYNEQFF. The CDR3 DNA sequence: TGTGCCAGCAGTCCTGGACAGTTTTACAATGAGCAGTTCTTC.

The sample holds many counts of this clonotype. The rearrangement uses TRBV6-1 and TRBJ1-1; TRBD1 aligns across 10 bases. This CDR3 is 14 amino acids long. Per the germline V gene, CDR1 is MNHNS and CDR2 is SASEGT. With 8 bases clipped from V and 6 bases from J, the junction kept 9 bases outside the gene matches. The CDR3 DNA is TGTGCCAGCGGACAGGGGGGAACCTTCTCTGAAGCTTTCTTT. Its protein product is CASGQGGTFSEAFF.

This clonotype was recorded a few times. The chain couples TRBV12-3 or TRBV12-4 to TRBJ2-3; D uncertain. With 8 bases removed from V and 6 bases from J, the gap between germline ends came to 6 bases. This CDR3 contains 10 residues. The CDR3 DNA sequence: TGTGCCAGCGCCATCGATACGCAGTATTTT. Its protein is CASAIDTQYF.

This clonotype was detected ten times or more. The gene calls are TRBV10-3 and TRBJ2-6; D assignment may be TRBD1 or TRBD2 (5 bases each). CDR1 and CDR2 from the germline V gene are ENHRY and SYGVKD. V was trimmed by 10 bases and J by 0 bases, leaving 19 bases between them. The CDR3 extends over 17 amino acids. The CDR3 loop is CATRPGTDLSGANVLTF. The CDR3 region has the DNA TGTGCCACCCGACCCGGGACGGACCTCTCTGGGGCCAACGTCCTGACTTTC.

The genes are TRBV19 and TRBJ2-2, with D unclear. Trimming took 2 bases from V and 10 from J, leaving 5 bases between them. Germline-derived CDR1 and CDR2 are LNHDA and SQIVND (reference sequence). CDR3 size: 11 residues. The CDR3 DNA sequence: TGTGCCAGTAGTATATCGGAGGAGCTGTTTTTT. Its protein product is CASSISEELFF.

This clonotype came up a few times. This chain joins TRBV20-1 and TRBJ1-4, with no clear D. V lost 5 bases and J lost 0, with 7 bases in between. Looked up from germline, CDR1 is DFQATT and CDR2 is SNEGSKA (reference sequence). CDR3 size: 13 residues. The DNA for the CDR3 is TGCAGTGCTGAAGGATCAACTAATGAAAAACTGTTTTTT. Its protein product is CSAEGSTNEKLFF.

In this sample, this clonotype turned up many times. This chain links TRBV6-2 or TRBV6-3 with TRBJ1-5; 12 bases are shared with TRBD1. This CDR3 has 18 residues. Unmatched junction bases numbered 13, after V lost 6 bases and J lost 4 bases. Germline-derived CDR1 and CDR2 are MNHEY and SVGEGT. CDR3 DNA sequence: TGTGCCAGCAGAGAACCGGGACAGGGGGCGCCGGGGAATCAGCCCCAGCATTTT. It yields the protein CASREPGQGAPGNQPQHF.

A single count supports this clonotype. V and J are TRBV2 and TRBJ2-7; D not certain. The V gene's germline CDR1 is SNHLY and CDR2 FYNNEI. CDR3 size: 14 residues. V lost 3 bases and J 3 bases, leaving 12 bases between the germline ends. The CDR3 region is CASSEAGQIYEQYF. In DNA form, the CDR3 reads TGTGCCAGCAGTGAGGCCGGCCAGATCTACGAGCAGTACTTC.

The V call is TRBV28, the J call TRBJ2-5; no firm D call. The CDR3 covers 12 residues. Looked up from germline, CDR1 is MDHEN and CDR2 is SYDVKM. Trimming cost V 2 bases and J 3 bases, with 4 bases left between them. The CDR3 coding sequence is TGTGCCAGCAGTTTACGAGAAGAGACCCAGTACTTC. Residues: CASSLREETQYF.

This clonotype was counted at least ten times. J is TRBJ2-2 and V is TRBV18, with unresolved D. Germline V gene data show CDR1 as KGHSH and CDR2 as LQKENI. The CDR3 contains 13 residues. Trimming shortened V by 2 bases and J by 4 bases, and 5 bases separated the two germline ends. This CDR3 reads CASSPMGTGELFF. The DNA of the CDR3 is TGTGCCAGCTCACCAATGGGCACCGGGGAGCTGTTTTTT.